This TCR beta chain came from a study of cytomegalovirus exposure and HLA in healthy donors. Study-level points and caveats: As a later analysis revealed, the rate of TCR association differed by HLA locus, with DRB1 most and HLA-C fewest. TCR beta chain V- and J-gene trimming was linked, in a later analysis, to a missense variant in DCLRE1C. Other equally common chains were less clonally expanded than HLA-associated TCR beta chains, a later analysis showed. Solely CMV serostatus was available to characterize immune exposure.

On this clone itself: The antigen is not known.

Primers included in the PCR were 60 Vbeta and 13 Jbeta primers. The protocol was immunoSEQ multiplex PCR, while the TCRdb copy is restricted to in-frame clones and leaves out a portion. Of 100,000 to 150,000 clones listed, approximately 80% are singletons. The CDR3 runs 11 residues. Trimming cost V 6 bases and J 3 bases; bases outside gene matches: 1. The V gene's germline CDR1 is DFQATT and CDR2 SNEGSKA (reference sequence). The V call is TRBV20-1, the J call TRBJ1-2; TRBD1 agrees at 7 bases. The sequenced sample consisted of PBMCs. The clonotype originates from a woman aged 40 to 50 in good health and CMV-seropositive. The CDR3 spells CSARGDYGYTF. The DNA for the CDR3 is TGCAGTGCCAGGGGGGACTATGGCTACACCTTC.